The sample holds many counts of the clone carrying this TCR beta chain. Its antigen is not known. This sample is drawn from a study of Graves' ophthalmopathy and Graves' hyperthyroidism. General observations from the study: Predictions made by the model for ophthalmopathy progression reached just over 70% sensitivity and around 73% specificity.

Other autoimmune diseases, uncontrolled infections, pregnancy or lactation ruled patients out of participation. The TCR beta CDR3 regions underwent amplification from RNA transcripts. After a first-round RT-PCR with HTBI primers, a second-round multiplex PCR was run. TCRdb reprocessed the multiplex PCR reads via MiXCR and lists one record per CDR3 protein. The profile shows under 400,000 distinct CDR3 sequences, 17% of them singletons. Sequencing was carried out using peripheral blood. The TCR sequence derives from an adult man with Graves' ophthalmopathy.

The CDR3 protein is CASSSGDRNTIYF. CDR3 DNA: TGCGCCAGCAGTTCAGGGGATCGAAACACCATATATTTT. The V call is TRBV5-1, the J call TRBJ1-3; perhaps TRBD1 as D (6 bases). Germline CDR1 SGHRS, CDR2 YFSETQ. This CDR3 has 13 residues. The V gene lost 5 bases and the J gene lost 5 bases, with 11 bases spanning the gap.